The TCR beta chain under discussion was sequenced for a study of CD8 T cells in acute hepatitis C reinfection. Concerning this clone: The target antigen is unknown.

Germline loops: CDR1 SGDLS, CDR2 YYNGEE. V was trimmed by 3 bases and J by 4 bases, leaving 16 bases between them. The CDR3 runs 15 residues. The protocol was immunoSEQ multiplex PCR, while the TCRdb copy is restricted to in-frame clones and leaves out a portion. The sample has around 34,000 clones, just under 90% seen once. Stated time point: naive CD8 control sorted from an acute-time-point sample. Findings and limits, study-wide: A V04-02/J02-02 clonotype was among 10 to 15 public ones, independent of outcome. NS3-1073 specific repertoires were highly diverse across all groups. Overrepresentation in the naive pool did not explain the preferential TRBV04 and TRBV06 usage seen in all groups. Bulk TCRbeta-only sequencing left public clonotype pairing undetermined.

What was sequenced was naive CD8+ T cells from PBMCs. This chain connects TRBV9 to TRBJ1-1; no firm D call. The sequence derives from a man in his thirties or forties with chronic hepatitis C. CDR3 nucleotide sequence: TGTGCCAGCAGCGGGACCCCTAGAGGTGGCACTGAAGCTTTCTTT. It specifies CASSGTPRGGTEAFF.